This T cell receptor beta chain stems from a study of blood T cell repertoires in COVID-19. Study at large: The United States, Italy and Spain provided the acute and convalescent COVID-19 samples.

Methods used by the authors: Cell counts per sample came from amplifying reference gene primers. Sequencing used immunoSEQ multiplex PCR; TCRdb keeps in-frame clones, though not all of them. V, J and clone size are those of that table, while D and trimming were read from the DNA. The sample has more than 90,000 clones, over 80% seen once. Germline loops: CDR1 LGHDT, CDR2 YNNKEL (reference sequence). This CDR3 region has 17 residues. V dropped 0 bases and J dropped 1; count of bases not matched to a gene: 7. This TCR was sampled from a woman aged 70-85 years with acute or convalescent COVID-19. The V and J genes are TRBV3-1 (or the pseudogene TRBV3-2) and TRBJ2-5; TRBD2 agrees at 8 bases. Sequencing input: peripheral blood. DNA of the CDR3: TGTGCCAGCAGCCAAGATAATCCAGCGGGGGTCCAAGAGACCCAGTACTTC. This translates into CASSQDNPAGVQETQYF.